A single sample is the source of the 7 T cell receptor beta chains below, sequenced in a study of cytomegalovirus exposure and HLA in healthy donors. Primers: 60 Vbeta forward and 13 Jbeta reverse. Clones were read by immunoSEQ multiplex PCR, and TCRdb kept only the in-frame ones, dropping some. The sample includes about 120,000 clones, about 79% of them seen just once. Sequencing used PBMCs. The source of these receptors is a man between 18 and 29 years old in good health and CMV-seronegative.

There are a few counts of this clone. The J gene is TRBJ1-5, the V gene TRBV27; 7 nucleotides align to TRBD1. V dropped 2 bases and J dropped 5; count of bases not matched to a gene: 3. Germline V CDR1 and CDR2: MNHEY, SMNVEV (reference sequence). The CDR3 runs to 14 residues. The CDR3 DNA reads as TGTGCCAGCAGTTTAAAGGGGGCCGATCAGCCCCAGCATTTT. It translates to CASSLKGADQPQHF.

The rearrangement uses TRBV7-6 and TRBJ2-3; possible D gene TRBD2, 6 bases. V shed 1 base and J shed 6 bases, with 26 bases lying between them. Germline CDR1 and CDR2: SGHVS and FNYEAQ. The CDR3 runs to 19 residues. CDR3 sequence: CASSLDPLAGTAMGDTQYF. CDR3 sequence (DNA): TGTGCCAGCAGCTTAGATCCGTTGGCGGGGACCGCGATGGGGGATACGCAGTATTTT. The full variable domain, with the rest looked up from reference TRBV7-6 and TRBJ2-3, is GAGVSQSPRYKVTKRGQDVALRCDPISGHVSLYWYRQALGQGPEFLTYFNYEAQQDKSGLPNDRFSAERPEGSISTLTIQRTEQRDSAMYRCASSLDPLAGTAMGDTQYFGPGTRLTVL.

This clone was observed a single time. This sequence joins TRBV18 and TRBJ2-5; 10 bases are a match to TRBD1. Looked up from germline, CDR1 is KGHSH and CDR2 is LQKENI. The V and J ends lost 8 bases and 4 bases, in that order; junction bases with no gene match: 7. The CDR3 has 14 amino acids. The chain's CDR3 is CASGQGQGRETQYF. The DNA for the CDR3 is TGTGCCAGCGGACAGGGACAGGGGCGAGAGACCCAGTACTTC.

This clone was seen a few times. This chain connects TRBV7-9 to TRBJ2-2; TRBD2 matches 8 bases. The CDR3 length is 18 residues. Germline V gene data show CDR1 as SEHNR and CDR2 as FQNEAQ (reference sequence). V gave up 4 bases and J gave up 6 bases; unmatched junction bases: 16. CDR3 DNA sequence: TGTGCCAGCAGCTCCCGGGGGGTTAGCGGGATGGAGGCCGGGGAGCTGTTTTTT. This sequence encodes CASSSRGVSGMEAGELFF.

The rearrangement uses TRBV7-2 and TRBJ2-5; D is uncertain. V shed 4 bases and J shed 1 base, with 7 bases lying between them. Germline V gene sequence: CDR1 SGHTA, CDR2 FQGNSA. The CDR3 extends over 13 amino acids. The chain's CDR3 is CASSSYSQETQYF. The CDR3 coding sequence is TGTGCCAGCAGCTCGTACAGCCAAGAGACCCAGTACTTC.

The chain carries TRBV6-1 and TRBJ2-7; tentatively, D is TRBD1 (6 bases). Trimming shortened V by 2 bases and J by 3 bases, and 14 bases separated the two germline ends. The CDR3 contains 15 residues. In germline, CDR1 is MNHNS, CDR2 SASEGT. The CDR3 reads CASSESIRDNYEQYV. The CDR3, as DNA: TGTGCCAGCAGTGAATCGATCCGGGACAACTACGAGCAGTACGTC.

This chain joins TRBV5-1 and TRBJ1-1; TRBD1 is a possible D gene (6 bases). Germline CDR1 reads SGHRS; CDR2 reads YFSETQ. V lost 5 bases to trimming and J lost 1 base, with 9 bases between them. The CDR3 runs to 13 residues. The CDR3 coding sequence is TGCGCCAGCAGTCAGACAGGGAACACTGAAGCTTTCTTT. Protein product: CASSQTGNTEAFF.